This TCR beta chain emerged from a study of breast tumors, draining lymph nodes, adjacent tissues. Germline loops: CDR1 DFQATT, CDR2 SNEGSKA (reference sequence). This CDR3 has 13 amino acids. With V trimmed by 5 bases and J by 4 bases, 7 bases remained unmatched. TCRdb itself ran the multiplex PCR reads through MiXCR, one entry per CDR3 protein. The sample yields some 200,000 distinct CDR3 sequences, around 33% seen once. Breast cancer patients provided tissue from their axillary draining lymph nodes. In this sample, this clonotype turned up many times. The V and J genes are TRBV20-1 and TRBJ2-7; 8 bases match TRBD1. This TCR was sampled from a female donor with breast cancer. Some clones in this sample may be carry-over from other donors' samples. The specimen sequenced was axillary lymph node tissue. The CDR3 DNA is TGCAGTGCTCAGGGGGCACGGACATACGAGCAGTACTTC. It specifies CSAQGARTYEQYF.